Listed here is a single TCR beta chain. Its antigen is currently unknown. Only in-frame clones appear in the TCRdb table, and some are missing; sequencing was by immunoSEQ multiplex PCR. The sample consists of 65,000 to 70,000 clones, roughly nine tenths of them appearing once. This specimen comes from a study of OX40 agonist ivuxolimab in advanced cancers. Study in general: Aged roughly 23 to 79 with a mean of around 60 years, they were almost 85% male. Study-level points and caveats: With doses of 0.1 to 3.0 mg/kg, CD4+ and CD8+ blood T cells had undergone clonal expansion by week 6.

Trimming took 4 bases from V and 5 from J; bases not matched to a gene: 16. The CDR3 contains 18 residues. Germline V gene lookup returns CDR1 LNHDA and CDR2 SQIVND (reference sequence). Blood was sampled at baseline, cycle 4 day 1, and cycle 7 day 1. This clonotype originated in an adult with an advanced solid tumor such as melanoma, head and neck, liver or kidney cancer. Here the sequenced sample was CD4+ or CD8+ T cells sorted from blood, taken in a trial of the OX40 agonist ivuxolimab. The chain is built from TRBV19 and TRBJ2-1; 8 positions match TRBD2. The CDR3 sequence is CASSRLTSVASNDNEQFF. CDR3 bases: TGTGCCAGTAGTAGGCTGACTAGCGTTGCATCAAATGACAATGAGCAGTTCTTC.